This T cell receptor (beta chain) was captured in a study of blood T cell repertoires in COVID-19. About the research overall: T cells, B-cell-depleted T cells, or PBMCs provided the cDNA or gDNA that served as material.

Germline V CDR1 and CDR2: SGHNT, YYREEE (reference sequence). V lost 10 bases, J lost 5 bases, and 11 bases stayed unmatched. This CDR3 has 13 residues. Original methodology: Reference gene primer amplification in the assay estimated nucleated cell counts. The protocol was immunoSEQ multiplex PCR, while the TCRdb copy is restricted to in-frame clones and leaves out a portion. The V and J calls and clone size were taken over from that table, and D and trimming were inferred from the DNA. Of about 94,000 clones listed, approximately 87% were seen once; the top ten hold approximately 7.4%. The sample comprised peripheral blood. The receptor's source is a human donor with acute or convalescent COVID-19. The donor label of this sample is uncertain. This chain joins TRBV5-4 and TRBJ2-5; 7 bases match TRBD1. The CDR3 here is CADGPGGRETQYF. In DNA, the CDR3 is TGTGCCGACGGACCAGGGGGACGGGAGACCCAGTACTTC.